Shown below are 24 T cell receptor beta chains from a single sample sequenced in a study of Ad26.COV2.S vaccination and SARS-CoV-2 variants. Assay used: immunoSEQ multiplex PCR; TCRdb lists only in-frame clones, some missing. Of some 350,000 clones in the sample, 75% to 90% are singletons; the top ten hold 4.5% to 5.5%. The treatment: over 15 received Ad26.COV2.S at low or high dose, single or two shots; roughly 5 received placebo; per-sample allocation not given. Day 63 after the first injection of vaccine or placebo was the sampling time. The sequenced sample was peripheral blood, obtained in a trial of Ad26.COV2.S vaccine versus placebo. Receptor source: a person between 18 and 65 years old who received the Ad26.COV2.S COVID-19 vaccine or a placebo.

The sample holds one count of this clone. This chain uses TRBV4-3 with TRBJ2-3; D remains ambiguous. The ends were cut back, 4 bases at V and 0 bases at J, with 8 bases in the middle. The CDR3 covers 14 residues. Germline V CDR1 and CDR2: LGHNA, YSLEER. The CDR3 loop is CASSLPDSTDTQYF. The CDR3 bases are TGCGCCAGCAGCCTCCCGGACAGCACAGATACGCAGTATTTT.

This clone was observed once. The chain employs TRBV7-6 and TRBJ2-1; D perhaps matches TRBD2 (5 bases). V shed 4 bases and J shed 1 base, with 14 bases lying between them. Germline V gene data show CDR1 as SGHVS and CDR2 as FNYEAQ. CDR3 length: 16 amino acids. The CDR3 DNA is TGTGCCAGCAGCTCCCCGACGAGAGGGTCCTACAATGAGCAGTTCTTC. Translating gives CASSSPTRGSYNEQFF.

The V call is TRBV7-8, the J call TRBJ1-3; no firm D call. CDR3 length: 14 amino acids. Trimming removed 2 bases from V and 0 bases from J, with 5 bases in between. Per germline, CDR1 SGHVS and CDR2 FQNEAQ. CDR3 loop: CASSLSVSGNTIYF. The DNA for the CDR3 is TGTGCCAGCAGCTTATCAGTCTCTGGAAACACCATATATTTT.

This clone was recorded only once. The chain links TRBV4-3 to TRBJ2-2; tentatively, D is TRBD1 (6 bases). Trimming left V 4 bases short and J 2 bases short, with 11 bases between. Looked up from germline, CDR1 is LGHNA and CDR2 is YSLEER. The CDR3 loop spans 15 amino acids. Here the CDR3 DNA reads TGCGCCAGCAGCCGCTCAGGGGCCAACACCGGGGAGCTGTTTTTT. It translates to CASSRSGANTGELFF.

The chain combines TRBV28 with TRBJ1-1; TRBD1 aligns across 7 bases. V was pared by 5 bases and J by 10 bases, with 13 bases of the junction left unmatched. The CDR3 extends over 14 amino acids. In germline, CDR1 is MDHEN, CDR2 SYDVKM. CDR3 residues: CASSQTGEVRIAFF. The CDR3 DNA reads TGTGCCAGCAGTCAAACAGGGGAGGTTAGAATAGCTTTCTTT.

The rearrangement uses TRBV16 and TRBJ2-1; possibly TRBD2 for D (5 bases). V was pared by 0 bases and J by 5 bases, with 11 bases between. CDR3 length: 15 amino acids. CDR1 KGHSY and CDR2 FQNENV come from the germline V gene. As DNA, the CDR3 is TGTGCCAGCAGCCAATCCAGCGACTACAACAATGAGCAGTTCTTC. Residues: CASSQSSDYNNEQFF. The complete variable domain, with remaining parts taken from reference TRBV16 and TRBJ2-1, reads GEEVAQTPKHLVRGEGQKAKLYCAPIKGHSYVFWYQQVLKNEFKFLISFQNENVFDETGMPKERFSAKCLPNSPCSLEIQATKLEDSAVYFCASSQSSDYNNEQFFGPGTRLTVL.

This clone was seen a single time. This chain connects TRBV27 to TRBJ2-7; 9 nucleotides match TRBD1. This CDR3 spans 15 amino acids. V shed 8 bases and J 1 base; nucleotides not matched to a gene: 9. In germline, CDR1 is MNHEY, CDR2 SMNVEV (reference sequence). CDR3 protein: CASRLWTGESYEQYV. CDR3 nucleotides: TGTGCCAGCCGGCTGTGGACAGGGGAGTCCTACGAGCAGTACGTC.

The rearrangement uses TRBV4-1 and TRBJ2-7, with D tentatively TRBD1 or TRBD2 (5 bases each). Looked up from germline, CDR1 is MGHRA and CDR2 is YSYEKL. The CDR3 spans 16 residues. The V gene lost 2 bases and the J gene lost 2 bases, with 16 bases spanning the gap. The chain's CDR3 is CASSQFPGAGAYEQYF. As DNA, the CDR3 is TGCGCCAGCAGCCAATTCCCCGGGGCCGGGGCCTACGAGCAGTACTTC.

The rearrangement links TRBV19 to TRBJ1-5; 10 bases fit TRBD1. From germline, CDR1 is LNHDA and CDR2 SQIVND (reference sequence). The CDR3 contains 17 residues. The junction had 11 bases not matched to a gene; V was cut back by 8 bases and J by 1 base. CDR3 nucleotides: TGTGCCAGTCGCGGGACAGGGGCACCTGTGAGCAATCAGCCCCAGCATTTT. It is translated as CASRGTGAPVSNQPQHF. The entire variable domain, with the rest obtained from reference TRBV19 and TRBJ1-5, is as follows: DGGITQSPKYLFRKEGQNVTLSCEQNLNHDAMYWYRQDPGQGLRLIYYSQIVNDFQKGDIAEGYSVSREKKESFPLTVTSAQKNPTAFYLCASRGTGAPVSNQPQHFGDGTRLSIL.

This chain's CDR3 is CASGASPGQPQHF. The CDR3 DNA reads TGTGCCAGCGGAGCCTCCCCCGGGCAGCCCCAGCATTTT. The rearrangement joins TRBV2 to TRBJ1-5; D is unclear. V dropped 8 bases and J dropped 7 bases, with 15 bases sitting between them. The germline V gene has CDR1 SNHLY and CDR2 FYNNEI. This CDR3 contains 13 residues. Supplemented by reference TRBV2 and TRBJ1-5, the full variable domain reads EPEVTQTPSHQVTQMGQEVILRCVPISNHLYFYWYRQILGQKVEFLVSFYNNEISEKSEIFDDQFSVERPDGSNFTLKIRSTKLEDSAMYFCASGASPGQPQHFGDGTRLSIL.

This clone was seen once. The CDR3 bases are TGCGCCAGCAGCTCCTTGCCGGGACTAGGTGATGAGCAGTTCTTC. Translating it yields CASSSLPGLGDEQFF. This sequence joins TRBV5-1 and TRBJ2-1, with TRBD2 matching 8 bases. J gave up 8 bases and V 3 bases, and 10 bases lay outside the gene matches. Per the germline V gene, CDR1 is SGHRS and CDR2 is YFSETQ. This CDR3 is 15 amino acids long.

The chain is built from TRBV18 and TRBJ2-4, with 7 bases matching TRBD1. The J segment lost 3 bases and the V segment lost 5 bases, leaving 7 bases of the junction unmatched. CDR1 is KGHSH, CDR2 LQKENI, per germline. The CDR3 spans 15 residues. DNA of the CDR3: TGTGCCAGCTCAGCTACAGGGGCTGTCAAAAACATTCAGTACTTC. Protein: CASSATGAVKNIQYF.

This chain joins TRBV19 and TRBJ1-1, with D perhaps matching TRBD1 (6 bases). Germline V CDR1 and CDR2: LNHDA, SQIVND (reference sequence). V dropped 5 bases and J dropped 0 bases, with 25 bases sitting between them. The CDR3 is 19 residues long. The CDR3 here is CASSPTLGTLWSMNTEAFF. CDR3 DNA sequence: TGTGCCAGTAGTCCTACCCTGGGGACACTGTGGAGTATGAACACTGAAGCTTTCTTT.

The V gene is TRBV5-1, the J gene TRBJ2-7; D is unclear. Germline assignment: CDR1 SGHRS and CDR2 YFSETQ. V lost 5 bases and J 3 bases, leaving 18 bases between the germline ends. The CDR3 length is 15 residues. CDR3 nucleotide sequence: TGCGCCAGCAGTTCTGACCCTCATTCGGACTACGAGCAGTACTTC. As protein: CASSSDPHSDYEQYF.

The sample holds one count of this clone. V usage is TRBV7-2 and J usage is TRBJ2-2; D call uncertain. The CDR3 covers 14 residues. V lost 2 bases, J lost 1 base, and 5 bases lay in between. CDR1 is SGHTA, CDR2 FQGNSA, per germline. The CDR3 loop reads CASSLNLNTGELFF. The CDR3 nucleotides read TGTGCCAGCAGCTTAAATCTGAACACCGGGGAGCTGTTTTTT.

The J gene is TRBJ1-1, the V gene TRBV29-1; perhaps TRBD1 as D (5 bases). Per the germline V gene, CDR1 is SQVTM and CDR2 is ANQGSEA. V was clipped by 3 bases and J by 2 bases, with 16 bases between them. The CDR3 sequence is 15 residues long. The CDR3 sequence is CSVEGVEGINTEAFF. The CDR3 nucleotides read TGCAGCGTTGAGGGGGTCGAGGGTATTAACACTGAAGCTTTCTTT.

The chain joins TRBV5-1 to TRBJ2-7; 9 bases are a match to TRBD1. V was clipped by 0 bases and J by 2 bases; unmatched bases: 9. Germline V gene lookup returns CDR1 SGHRS and CDR2 YFSETQ. CDR3 length equals 17 residues. CDR3 sequence reads: CASSLALGQGPTYEQYF. The CDR3 DNA follows: TGCGCCAGCAGCTTGGCCTTGGGACAGGGCCCGACCTACGAGCAGTACTTC.

The V call is TRBV13, the J call TRBJ2-7, with D possibly being TRBD1 (5 bases). The ends were cut back, 5 bases at V and 6 bases at J, with 8 bases in the middle. The germline V gene encodes CDR1 PRHDT and CDR2 FYEKMQ (reference sequence). The CDR3 is 11 amino acids. CDR3 loop: CASSLTGEQYF. The CDR3 DNA sequence: TGTGCCAGCAGCCTTACAGGCGAGCAGTACTTC.

The V gene is TRBV9, the J gene TRBJ1-1; no reliable D call. The CDR3 spans 15 residues. Per germline, CDR1 SGDLS and CDR2 YYNGEE. V lost 4 bases to trimming and J lost 3 bases, with 16 bases between them. The CDR3 loop reads CASSLLERLDTEAFF. The DNA for the CDR3 is TGTGCCAGCAGCCTACTGGAACGATTAGACACTGAAGCTTTCTTT. The full variable domain, completed using reference TRBV9 and TRBJ1-1, is DSGVTQTPKHLITATGQRVTLRCSPRSGDLSVYWYQQSLDQGLQFLIQYYNGEERAKGNILERFSAQQFPDLHSELNLSSLELGDSALYFCASSLLERLDTEAFFGQGTRLTVV.

The genes are TRBV7-9 and TRBJ1-4; weak D call: TRBD1 (5 bases). Trimming stripped 5 bases from V and 10 bases from J, with 11 bases between. In germline, CDR1 is SEHNR, CDR2 FQNEAQ (reference sequence). This CDR3 is built from 12 residues. CDR3 in DNA: TGTGCCAGCAGCAGGGGAGGCGGAAAACTGTTTTTT. This codes for CASSRGGGKLFF. Drawing the rest from reference TRBV7-9 and TRBJ1-4, the complete variable domain is DTGVSQNPRHKITKRGQNVTFRCDPISEHNRLYWYRQTLGQGPEFLTYFQNEAQLEKSRLLSDRFSAERPKGSFSTLEIQRTEQGDSAMYLCASSRGGGKLFFGSGTQLSVL.

The chain couples TRBV18 to TRBJ2-4; D not resolved. The CDR3 runs to 13 residues. Trimming removed 6 bases from V and 0 bases from J, with 6 bases in between. The V gene's germline CDR1 is KGHSH and CDR2 LQKENI. Written as DNA, the CDR3 is TGTGCCAGCTCTTTCGTAGCCAAAAACATTCAGTACTTC. Translated: CASSFVAKNIQYF.

This clone was observed once. The chain combines TRBV2 with TRBJ2-1, with D unresolved. V gave up 2 bases and J gave up 4 bases, with 9 bases separating them. Looked up from germline, CDR1 is SNHLY and CDR2 is FYNNEI. The CDR3 contains 14 residues. CDR3 coding DNA: TGTGCCAGCAGTGAACGACTCCTATACAATGAGCAGTTCTTC. It codes for CASSERLLYNEQFF.

This clone came up a few times. This chain links TRBV4-1 with TRBJ1-2; a weak D match, TRBD1 (5 bases). In germline, CDR1 is MGHRA, CDR2 YSYEKL. The CDR3 has 13 amino acids. Trimming left V 4 bases short and J 3 bases short, with 9 bases between. The DNA for the CDR3 is TGCGCCAGCAGCCTTGTAGGGGACTATGGCTACACCTTC. Residues: CASSLVGDYGYTF.

The chain uses TRBV7-2 and TRBJ1-4, with D hard to call. Deletions cut 2 bases from V and 0 bases from J, with 13 bases between. Germline-derived CDR1 and CDR2 are SGHTA and FQGNSA. This CDR3 has 17 amino acids. The CDR3 here is CASSLRPPTTTNEKLFF. Here the CDR3 DNA reads TGTGCCAGCAGCTTACGTCCACCGACAACAACTAATGAAAAACTGTTTTTT. The variable domain in full, completed from reference TRBV7-2 and TRBJ1-4, reads GAGVSQSPSNKVTEKGKDVELRCDPISGHTALYWYRQSLGQGLEFLIYFQGNSAPDKSGLPSDRFSAERTGGSVSTLTIQRTQQEDSAVYLCASSLRPPTTTNEKLFFGSGTQLSVL.